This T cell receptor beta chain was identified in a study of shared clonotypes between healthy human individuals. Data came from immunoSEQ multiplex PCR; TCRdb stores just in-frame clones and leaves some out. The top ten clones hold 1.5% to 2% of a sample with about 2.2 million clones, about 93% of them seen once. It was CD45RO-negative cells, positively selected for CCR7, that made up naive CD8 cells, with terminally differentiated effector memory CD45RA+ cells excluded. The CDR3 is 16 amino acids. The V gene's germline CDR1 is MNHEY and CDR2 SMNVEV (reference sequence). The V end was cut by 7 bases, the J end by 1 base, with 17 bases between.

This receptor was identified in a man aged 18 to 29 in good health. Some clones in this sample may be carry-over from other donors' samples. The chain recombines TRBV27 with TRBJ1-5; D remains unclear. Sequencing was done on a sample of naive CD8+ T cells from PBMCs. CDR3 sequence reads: CASTTWPIRSNQPQHF. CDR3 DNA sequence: TGTGCCAGCACCACCTGGCCCATTAGAAGCAATCAGCCCCAGCATTTT.